The following is a T cell receptor beta chain sequence with its context. Unrecorded immune exposure was likely among donors, who were nominally healthy when sampled. Vbeta (60) and Jbeta (13) primers were used in the PCR. The data were produced by immunoSEQ multiplex PCR, yet TCRdb's version contains in-frame clones alone and is incomplete. The profile shows roughly 200,000 clones, roughly 85% of them singletons. This specimen belongs to a study of cytomegalovirus exposure and HLA in healthy donors. The ends lost 5 bases at V and 2 bases at J; junction bases unmatched: 13. Germline V gene data show CDR1 as MNHEY and CDR2 as SMNVEV (reference sequence). The CDR3 is 17 amino acids.

The sequence derives from a woman aged 45-59 years in good health and CMV-seronegative. The sample comprised PBMCs. This sequence joins TRBV27 and TRBJ2-7; TRBD2 matches 9 bases. CDR3: CASSPQVQAGGTYEQYF. CDR3 DNA sequence: TGTGCCAGCAGTCCCCAAGTTCAAGCGGGGGGCACCTACGAGCAGTACTTC.